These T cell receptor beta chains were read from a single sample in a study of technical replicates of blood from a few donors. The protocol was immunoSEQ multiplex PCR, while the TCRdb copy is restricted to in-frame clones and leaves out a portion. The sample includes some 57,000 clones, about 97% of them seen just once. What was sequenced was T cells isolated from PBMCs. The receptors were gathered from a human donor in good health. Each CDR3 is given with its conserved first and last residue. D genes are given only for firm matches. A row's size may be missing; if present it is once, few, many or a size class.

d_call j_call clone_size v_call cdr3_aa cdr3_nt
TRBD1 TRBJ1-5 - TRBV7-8 CASSLDGQGHQPQHF TGTGCCAGCAGCTTAGACGGACAGGGTCATCAGCCCCAGCATTTT
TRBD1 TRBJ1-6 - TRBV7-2 CASSLEDRINSPLHF TGTGCCAGCAGCTTAGAGGACAGGATTAATTCACCCCTCCACTTT
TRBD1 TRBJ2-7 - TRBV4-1 CASSQPDRGSYEQYF TGCGCCAGCAGCCAACCAGACAGGGGTTCCTACGAGCAGTACTTC
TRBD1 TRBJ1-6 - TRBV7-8 CASSGTDNSPLHF TGTGCCAGCTCCGGGACAGATAATTCACCCCTCCACTTT
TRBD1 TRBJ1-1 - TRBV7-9 CASSLTGQLNTEAFF TGTGCCAGCAGCTTGACGGGACAGCTGAACACTGAAGCTTTCTTT
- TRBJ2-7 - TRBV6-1 CASSELGGRYEQYF TGTGCCAGCAGTGAATTAGGGGGACGCTACGAGCAGTACTTC
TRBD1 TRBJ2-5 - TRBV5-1 CASSLGDRGQETQYF TGCGCCAGCAGCTTGGGCGACAGGGGACAAGAGACCCAGTACTTC
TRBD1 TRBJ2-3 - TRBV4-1 CASSQGGGQGSDTQYF TGCGCCAGCAGCCAAGGGGGTGGACAGGGTAGCGATACGCAGTATTTT
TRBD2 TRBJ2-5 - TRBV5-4 CASSLGLAGRETQYF TGTGCCAGCAGCTTGGGCCTAGCGGGAAGGGAGACCCAGTACTTC
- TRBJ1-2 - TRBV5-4 CASSFREGGYTF TGTGCCAGCAGCTTCAGGGAAGGTGGCTACACCTTC
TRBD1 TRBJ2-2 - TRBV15 CATGNRRDRGQGGNTGELFF TGTGCCACTGGCAACCGGCGGGACAGGGGGCAGGGGGGCAACACCGGGGAGCTGTTTTTT
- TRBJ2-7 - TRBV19 CASRPGVLSGPYEQYF TGTGCCAGTAGACCCGGGGTGCTCTCTGGCCCCTACGAGCAGTACTTC
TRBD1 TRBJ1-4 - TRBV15 CATSRHPRQGVEKLFF TGTGCCACCAGCAGACACCCTCGACAGGGAGTTGAAAAACTGTTTTTT
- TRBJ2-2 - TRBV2 CASSRDVGELFF TGTGCCAGCAGCAGGGATGTCGGGGAGCTGTTTTTT
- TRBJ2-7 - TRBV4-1 CASSQDQGEPVYEQYF TGCGCCAGCAGCCAAGATCAGGGCGAACCCGTCTACGAGCAGTACTTC
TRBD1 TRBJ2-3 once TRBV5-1 CASSLGQGEDTQYF TGCGCCAGCAGCTTGGGACAGGGGGAAGATACGCAGTATTTT